The entry that follows covers one TCR beta chain sequence. This sample is drawn from a study of lymphopenia after photon versus proton radiotherapy. The table came from immunoSEQ multiplex PCR; TCRdb's copy has only in-frame clones and leaves some out. Among under 35,000 clones listed, approximately 92% were seen once. The CDR3 is 15 amino acids. CDR1 is SGHRS, CDR2 YFSETQ, per germline. The TCR originated in a woman aged 70-85 years with pancreatic cancer. Some clones in this sample may be carry-over from other donors' samples. The chain recombines TRBV5-1 with TRBJ2-5; TRBD1 or TRBD2 may be the D gene (5 bases each). The DNA end is more similar to TRBJ2-7, so the J call may be wrong. Here the sequenced sample was peripheral blood, taken from a patient treated with proton-based radiotherapy. The CDR3 DNA follows: TGCGCCAGCAGCTTGATGAGTGAGGGACCCTACGAGCAGTACTTC. Protein sequence: CASSLMSEGPYEQYF.